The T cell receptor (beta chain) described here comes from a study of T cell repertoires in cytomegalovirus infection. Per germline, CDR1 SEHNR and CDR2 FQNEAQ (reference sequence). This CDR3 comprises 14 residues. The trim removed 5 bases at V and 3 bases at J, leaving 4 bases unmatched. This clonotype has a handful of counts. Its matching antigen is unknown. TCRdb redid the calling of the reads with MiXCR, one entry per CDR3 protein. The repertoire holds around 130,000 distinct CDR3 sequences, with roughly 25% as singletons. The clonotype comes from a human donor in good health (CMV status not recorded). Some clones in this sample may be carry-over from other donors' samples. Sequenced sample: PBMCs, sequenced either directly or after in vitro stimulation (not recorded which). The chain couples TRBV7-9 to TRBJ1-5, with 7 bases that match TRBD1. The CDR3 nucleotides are TGTGCCAGCAGCCGGGGACAGAACAATCAGCCCCAGCATTTT. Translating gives CASSRGQNNQPQHF.